These T cell receptor beta chains were read from a single sample in a study of blood T cells in healthy people across ages. Each CDR3 protein is one row after TCRdb ran MiXCR on the 5' RACE reads. The table lists approximately 830,000 distinct CDR3 sequences, 62% of them singletons. Sequenced: blood. These receptors all come from a man younger than 40 in good health. The CDR3 runs from the conserved cysteine through the conserved F or W. A D gene is named only where the DNA matches it firmly. Not all rows give a size; the values are once, few, many and, for expanded clones, a class.

abundance,d_gene,v_gene,j_gene,CDR3aa,CDR3nt
NA,TRBD1,TRBV12-3/TRBV12-4,TRBJ1-6,CASSPREDRGHRSPLHF,TGTGCCAGCAGTCCACGGGAGGACAGGGGCCACCGGTCACCCCTCCACTTT
NA,TRBD2,TRBV6-1,TRBJ2-1,CASSEGGSWGNEQFF,TGTGCCAGCAGTGAAGGCGGGAGCTGGGGCAATGAGCAGTTCTTC
NA,TRBD1,TRBV28,TRBJ2-1,CASSPSAGGLYNEQFF,TGTGCCAGCAGCCCGTCGGCAGGGGGCCTCTACAATGAGCAGTTCTTC
NA,TRBD2,TRBV6-5,TRBJ2-3,CASSRTSGYTDTQYF,TGTGCCAGCAGCCGGACTAGCGGCTACACAGATACGCAGTATTTT
few,TRBD2,TRBV27,TRBJ2-5,CASSLFPSGVGTQYF,TGTGCCAGCAGTTTATTTCCTAGCGGAGTGGGGACCCAGTACTTC
once,NA,TRBV3-1,TRBJ2-7,CASSQEGVLAYEQYF,TGTGCCAGCAGCCAAGAAGGGGTATTGGCCTACGAGCAGTACTTC
few,NA,TRBV28,TRBJ1-4,CASSSELRTTNEKLFF,TGTGCCAGCAGTTCGGAGCTCCGGACAACTAATGAAAAACTGTTTTTT
NA,TRBD1,TRBV20-1,TRBJ1-5,CSAGGQPYSNQPQHF,TGCAGTGCGGGGGGACAGCCATATAGCAATCAGCCCCAGCATTTT
few,NA,TRBV12-3/TRBV12-4,TRBJ2-1,CASSLAPGGTYNEQFF,TGTGCCAGCAGTTTAGCGCCTGGCGGGACCTACAATGAGCAGTTCTTC
NA,TRBD2,TRBV6-4,TRBJ2-1,CASSDDASGVAQFF,TGTGCCAGCAGTGATGACGCTAGCGGGGTGGCTCAGTTCTTC
NA,TRBD1,TRBV14,TRBJ2-7,CASSGTGARSYEQYF,TGTGCCAGCAGCGGAACAGGGGCGCGGTCCTACGAGCAGTACTTC
NA,NA,TRBV29-1,TRBJ2-2,CSGWTVNTGELFF,TGCAGCGGATGGACAGTGAACACCGGGGAGCTGTTTTTT
NA,NA,TRBV4-2,TRBJ2-3,CASSQVAGGSGSTDTQYF,TGTGCCAGCAGCCAAGTAGCCGGCGGTAGCGGAAGCACAGATACGCAGTATTTT
NA,TRBD1,TRBV5-8,TRBJ2-7,CASRLPGTGGNEQYF,TGTGCCAGCAGGTTGCCGGGGACAGGGGGCAACGAGCAGTACTTC
NA,NA,TRBV20-1,TRBJ2-1,CSAGENNEQFF,TGCAGTGCTGGGGAGAACAATGAGCAGTTCTTC
NA,TRBD2,TRBV12-3/TRBV12-4,TRBJ2-5,CASSLLAGATATQYF,TGTGCCAGCAGTTTACTAGCGGGGGCTACGGCGACCCAGTACTTC
NA,NA,TRBV3-1,TRBJ2-1,CASSQDPGGTSSYNEQFF,TGTGCCAGCAGCCAAGATCCGGGGGGCACCTCCTCCTACAATGAGCAGTTCTTC
NA,TRBD1,TRBV7-2,TRBJ2-3,CASSPAWTGRTDTQYF,TGTGCCAGCAGCCCCGCCTGGACAGGACGCACAGATACGCAGTATTTT
NA,NA,TRBV7-6,TRBJ2-3,CASSQTSSTDTQYF,TGTGCCAGCAGCCAAACCTCTAGCACAGATACGCAGTATTTT
few,TRBD1,TRBV6-5,TRBJ1-2,CATWTGNGYTF,TGTGCCACCTGGACAGGCAATGGCTACACCTTC
NA,TRBD2,TRBV11-2,TRBJ2-7,CASSSLRDYHYEQYF,TGTGCCAGCAGCTCCCTACGGGACTACCACTACGAGCAGTACTTC
NA,NA,TRBV29-1,TRBJ2-5,CSVDREYQETQYF,TGCAGCGTTGACAGGGAGTACCAAGAGACCCAGTACTTC
NA,TRBD2,TRBV28,TRBJ2-7,CASSVTSGGDEQYF,TGTGCCAGCAGTGTGACTAGCGGGGGCGACGAGCAGTACTTC
few,NA,TRBV24-1,TRBJ1-6,CATSDLCGPLSSYNSPLHF,TGTGCCACCAGTGATTTGTGCGGGCCCCTGAGCTCCTATAATTCACCCCTCCACTTT
NA,NA,TRBV24-1,TRBJ2-5,CATSDLFGGEQYF,TGTGCCACCAGTGATTTGTTCGGGGGTGAGCAGTACTTC
NA,NA,TRBV29-1,TRBJ2-5,CSVDIGGAQETQYF,TGCAGCGTTGATATTGGGGGGGCACAAGAGACCCAGTACTTC
once,NA,TRBV6-5,TRBJ1-2,CASSYGQTNYGYTF,TGTGCCAGCAGTTACGGGCAGACGAACTATGGCTACACCTTC
NA,TRBD1,TRBV4-3,TRBJ1-6,CASGVPGQINSPLHF,TGCGCCAGTGGTGTACCGGGACAGATCAATTCACCCCTCCACTTT
few,NA,TRBV10-2,TRBJ2-7,CASSLPLYEQYF,TGCGCCAGCAGCCTCCCCCTCTACGAGCAGTACTTC
NA,TRBD2,TRBV20-1,TRBJ2-5,CSARGGGAVTQYF,TGCAGTGCTAGGGGCGGGGGGGCCGTGACCCAGTACTTC
NA,NA,TRBV7-2,TRBJ2-5,CASSLLVIGTQYF,TGTGCCAGCAGCTTACTCGTGATAGGGACCCAGTACTTC
few,NA,TRBV7-2,TRBJ2-7,CASSLEVGDYEQYF,TGTGCCAGCAGCTTGGAGGTCGGGGACTACGAGCAGTACTTC
NA,NA,TRBV6-2/TRBV6-3,TRBJ2-7,CASIPAGLLPYEQYF,TGTGCCAGCATCCCGGCGGGACTCCTTCCTTACGAGCAGTACTTC
NA,NA,TRBV28,TRBJ2-5,CASRTGGQTQYF,TGTGCCAGCAGGACCGGGGGCCAGACCCAGTACTTC
NA,TRBD2,TRBV27,TRBJ2-1,CASSLGLAGVNERFF,TGTGCCAGCAGTTTAGGCCTAGCGGGGGTAAATGAGCGGTTCTTC
NA,NA,TRBV4-2,TRBJ2-7,CASSQVANEQYF,TGTGCCAGCAGCCAAGTAGCGAACGAGCAGTACTTC
NA,NA,TRBV4-2,TRBJ2-4,CASSPDAYNEQYF,TGTGCCAGCAGCCCTGACGCTTACAATGAGCAGTACTTC
NA,NA,TRBV15,TRBJ2-7,CATSRVGSTYEQYF,TGTGCCACCAGCAGAGTGGGCAGTACCTACGAGCAGTACTTC
NA,NA,TRBV4-3,TRBJ1-2,CASSQIGNWAYGYTF,TGCGCCAGCAGCCAAATAGGGAATTGGGCCTATGGCTACACCTTC
NA,NA,TRBV29-1,TRBJ1-2,CSVRQDGYTF,TGCAGCGTACGACAGGATGGCTACACCTTC
once,NA,TRBV20-1,TRBJ1-1,CSAGTLAEAFF,TGCAGTGCTGGGACACTAGCTGAAGCTTTCTTT
NA,TRBD1,TRBV20-1,TRBJ1-2,CSAREVRGPDYGYTF,TGCAGTGCTAGAGAGGTCAGGGGGCCAGACTATGGCTACACCTTC